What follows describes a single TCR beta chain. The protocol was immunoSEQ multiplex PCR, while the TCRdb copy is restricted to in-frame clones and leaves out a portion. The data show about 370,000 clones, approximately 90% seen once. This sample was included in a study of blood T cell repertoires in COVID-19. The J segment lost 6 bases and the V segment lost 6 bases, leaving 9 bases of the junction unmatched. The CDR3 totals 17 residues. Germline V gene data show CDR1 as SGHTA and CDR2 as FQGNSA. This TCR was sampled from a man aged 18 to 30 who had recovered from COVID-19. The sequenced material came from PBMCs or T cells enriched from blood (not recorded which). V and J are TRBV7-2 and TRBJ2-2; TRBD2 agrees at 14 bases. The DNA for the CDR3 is TGTGCCAGCAGGCGGACCGGGACTAGCGGGAGCCCCGGGGAGCTGTTTTTT. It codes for CASRRTGTSGSPGELFF.